These 30 T cell receptor beta chains came from one sample sequenced in a study of T cell repertoires in cytomegalovirus infection. TCRdb analysed the reads with MiXCR anew, one entry per CDR3 protein. Of 740,000 or so distinct CDR3 sequences listed, roughly 36% are singletons. The sample was PBMCs. The receptor set was obtained from a human donor in good health (CMV status not recorded). Some clones in this sample may be carry-over from other donors' samples.

This clonotype was observed a few times. CDR3 loop: CASSGGTGKETQYF. For the CDR3, the DNA is TGTGCCAGCAGCGGAGGGACAGGGAAAGAGACCCAGTACTTC. The chain is built from TRBV11-1 and TRBJ2-5; 9 bases are a match to TRBD1. The length of the CDR3 is 14 residues. Germline trimming cut 5 bases from V and 3 bases from J; bases unmatched to any gene: 4. Looked up from germline, CDR1 is SGHAT and CDR2 is FQDESV (reference sequence).

This clonotype was observed a few times. The chain is built from TRBV28 and TRBJ2-1; maybe TRBD1 (5 bases). V was shortened by 2 bases and J by 11 bases, with 7 bases between the two germline ends. The CDR3 sequence is 11 residues long. CDR1 and CDR2 (germline): MDHEN, SYDVKM. The CDR3 protein is CASSLTGKQFF. The CDR3 nucleotides read TGTGCCAGCAGTTTAACAGGAAAGCAGTTCTTC.

The chain employs TRBV5-5 and TRBJ2-7; 10 positions match TRBD2. CDR1 and CDR2 from the germline V gene are SGHKS and YYEKEE (reference sequence). This CDR3 has 17 amino acids. V lost 3 bases and J lost 5; bases outside the gene matches: 14. CDR3 sequence (DNA): TGTGCCAGCAGCTACCGGGACAGCGGGAGGGTCCCCCACGAGCAGTACTTC. Translation gives CASSYRDSGRVPHEQYF.

This clonotype has more than one count but fewer than ten. The chain combines TRBV10-3 with TRBJ2-6; the D gene is possibly TRBD2 (6 bases). Germline CDR1 reads ENHRY; CDR2 reads SYGVKD. The CDR3 loop spans 17 amino acids. V lost 2 bases to trimming and J lost 4 bases, with 15 bases between them. The CDR3 DNA reads as TGTGCCATCAGTGAGATGGGCGGGAAAACAGGGGCCAACGTCCTGACTTTC. Its protein is CAISEMGGKTGANVLTF.

The genes are TRBV7-2 and TRBJ2-3, with D unclear. This CDR3 spans 13 amino acids. From germline, CDR1 is SGHTA and CDR2 FQGNSA. V shed 0 bases and J shed 5 bases, with 6 bases lying between them. The CDR3 loop is CASSLAYLDTQYF. CDR3 coding DNA: TGTGCCAGCAGCTTAGCCTATCTAGATACGCAGTATTTT. The full variable domain, with the rest looked up from reference TRBV7-2 and TRBJ2-3, is GAGVSQSPSNKVTEKGKDVELRCDPISGHTALYWYRQSLGQGLEFLIYFQGNSAPDKSGLPSDRFSAERTGGSVSTLTIQRTQQEDSAVYLCASSLAYLDTQYFGPGTRLTVL.

The V and J genes are TRBV2 and TRBJ2-5; no firm D call. The germline V gene encodes CDR1 SNHLY and CDR2 FYNNEI. The CDR3 has 13 amino acids. V gave up 4 bases and J gave up 0 bases, with 6 bases separating them. For the CDR3, the DNA is TGTGCCAGCAGTGGGAACTACCAAGAGACCCAGTACTTC. Translated, it gives CASSGNYQETQYF.

This clonotype was counted only a few times. The V and J genes are TRBV7-6 and TRBJ2-1, with 8 positions matching TRBD1. The CDR3 is 14 residues long. J lost 9 bases, V lost 4 bases, and 8 bases had no gene match. Germline CDR1 reads SGHVS; CDR2 reads FNYEAQ. The CDR3 DNA follows: TGTGCCAGCAGCTGGACAGGGTTTCAGGGTGAGCAGTTCTTC. As protein: CASSWTGFQGEQFF.

V and J are TRBV7-9 and TRBJ2-1, with 9 bases that match TRBD2. CDR3 size: 16 residues. The trim removed 0 bases at V and 8 bases at J, leaving 8 bases unmatched. Looked up from germline, CDR1 is SEHNR and CDR2 is FQNEAQ (reference sequence). In DNA, the CDR3 is TGTGCCAGCAGCTTAGCGCGAGGCGGGAGGGCTGATGAGCAGTTCTTC. This codes for CASSLARGGRADEQFF.

For this clonotype: The junction does not match germline at one end; this may be a read error. The chain links TRBV27 to TRBJ1-4; unclear D gene. There are 14 residues in the CDR3. CDR1 is MNHEY and CDR2 is SMNVEV in the germline V gene (reference sequence). CDR3 sequence (DNA): TGTGCCAGCAGTTTAGCCTCGGGCGGCGAAAAACAGTTTTTT. This encodes CASSLASGGEKQFF.

J is TRBJ2-2 and V is TRBV18; tentative D call: TRBD1 (6 bases). Germline CDR1 and CDR2: KGHSH and LQKENI. The CDR3 runs 16 residues. V was trimmed by 6 bases and J by 0 bases, leaving 14 bases between them. The CDR3 loop reads CASSPVWTANTGELFF. Here the CDR3 DNA reads TGTGCCAGCTCGCCCGTCTGGACAGCGAACACCGGGGAGCTGTTTTTT.

The J gene is TRBJ2-4, the V gene TRBV12-3 or TRBV12-4; the match to TRBD2 covers 10 bases. This CDR3 contains 19 residues. V lost 2 bases, J lost 1 base, and 11 bases stayed unmatched. CDR3 amino acids: CASSLFQRGGPLAKNIQYF. Written as DNA, the CDR3 is TGTGCCAGCAGTTTATTCCAGCGGGGGGGCCCTTTGGCCAAAAACATTCAGTACTTC.

The chain carries TRBV20-1 and TRBJ2-7, with 12 nucleotides matching TRBD1. Germline-derived CDR1 and CDR2 are DFQATT and SNEGSKA (reference sequence). The CDR3 spans 15 residues. Losses at the gene ends were 6 bases for V and 5 bases for J; bases not matched to a gene: 11. This CDR3 reads CSATNPGQGAHEQYF. CDR3 DNA: TGCAGTGCCACCAATCCGGGACAGGGGGCGCACGAGCAGTACTTC.

The rearrangement links TRBV12-3 or TRBV12-4 to TRBJ2-1; possibly TRBD1 or TRBD2 for D (5 bases each). The V gene lost 5 bases and the J gene lost 3 bases, with 14 bases spanning the gap. The CDR3 is made up of 15 amino acids. CDR3 DNA sequence: TGTGCCAGCAGTCCCAGGGAGTTTGACTACAATGAGCAGTTCTTC. Translation: CASSPREFDYNEQFF.

This sequence joins TRBV28 and TRBJ2-7; D remains unclear. This CDR3 contains 12 residues. Trimming cost V 5 bases and J 7 bases, with 12 bases left between them. The germline CDR1 and CDR2 sequences are MDHEN and SYDVKM. CDR3 loop: CASSDPSEEQYF. The CDR3 nucleotides read TGTGCCAGCAGTGATCCGTCGGAAGAGCAGTACTTC.

This clonotype was counted a few times. J is TRBJ1-2 and V is TRBV7-9; D is undetermined. Germline-derived CDR1 and CDR2 are SEHNR and FQNEAQ (reference sequence). V was cut by 5 bases and J by 4 bases, with 11 bases left in between. The CDR3 extends over 13 amino acids. CDR3 protein: CASSPAGIYGYTF. CDR3 nucleotide sequence: TGTGCCAGCAGCCCGGCCGGGATCTATGGCTACACCTTC. The full variable domain, in which reference TRBV7-9 and TRBJ1-2 provide the parts outside the CDR3, is DTGVSQNPRHKITKRGQNVTFRCDPISEHNRLYWYRQTLGQGPEFLTYFQNEAQLEKSRLLSDRFSAERPKGSFSTLEIQRTEQGDSAMYLCASSPAGIYGYTFGSGTRLTVV.

This clonotype has more than one count but fewer than ten. J is TRBJ2-5 and V is TRBV27; D is unresolved. Germline lookup yields CDR1 MNHEY and CDR2 SMNVEV (reference sequence). Trimming took 2 bases from V and 1 from J, leaving 14 bases between them. The CDR3 has 16 amino acids. CDR3 protein: CASSLSSLGPQETQYF. CDR3 bases: TGTGCCAGCAGTTTAAGCTCCCTCGGGCCCCAAGAGACCCAGTACTTC.

This clonotype turned up a few times. The gene calls are TRBV19 and TRBJ1-2; a weak D match, TRBD1 (5 bases). The V end was cut by 7 bases, the J end by 8 bases, with 14 bases between. The germline V gene encodes CDR1 LNHDA and CDR2 SQIVND (reference sequence). The length of the CDR3 is 12 residues. The CDR3 protein is CASNGGVRGYTF. CDR3 in DNA: TGTGCCAGTAATGGGGGAGTGCGAGGCTACACCTTC.

This clonotype appeared many times. The rearrangement links TRBV29-1 to TRBJ2-2, with TRBD1 matching over 9 bases. The CDR3 totals 17 residues. CDR1 and CDR2 (germline): SQVTM, ANQGSEA. V was pared by 7 bases and J by 9 bases, with 21 bases of the junction left unmatched. The CDR3 DNA sequence: TGCAGCGCACCTCTCGGGACAGGGAGAGGAGGTCTCCGGGAGCTGTTTTTT. This codes for CSAPLGTGRGGLRELFF.

This clonotype was seen a handful of times. The rearrangement uses TRBV28 and TRBJ2-1; 11 nucleotides line up with TRBD2. J gave up 1 base and V 4 bases, and 0 bases lay outside the gene matches. CDR3 length equals 15 residues. Per germline, CDR1 MDHEN and CDR2 SYDVKM. CDR3 sequence reads: CASSWTSGSYNEQFF. The CDR3 DNA follows: TGTGCCAGCAGTTGGACTAGCGGGTCCTACAATGAGCAGTTCTTC.

The genes are TRBV19 and TRBJ1-1; no definite D call. V gave up 2 bases and J gave up 5 bases, with 15 bases separating them. Per germline, CDR1 LNHDA and CDR2 SQIVND (reference sequence). The CDR3 is 15 amino acids. The CDR3 DNA reads TGTGCCAGTAGTATAAGGTTGGCGGCGGGGACTGAAGCTTTCTTT. As protein: CASSIRLAAGTEAFF.

This clonotype was counted only a few times. The chain couples TRBV6-1 to TRBJ2-1; weak D call: TRBD2 (6 bases). The CDR3 is 15 residues long. Germline CDR1 MNHNS, CDR2 SASEGT. The V gene lost 1 base and the J gene lost 7 bases, with 14 bases spanning the gap. The CDR3 here is CASSEGQRARNEQFF. Here the CDR3 DNA reads TGTGCCAGCAGTGAAGGCCAGCGGGCACGGAATGAGCAGTTCTTC.

This clonotype has only a few counts. The V call is TRBV12-3 or TRBV12-4, the J call TRBJ1-5, with D possibly being TRBD1 (6 bases). V was pared by 3 bases and J by 5 bases, with 14 bases between. The CDR3 runs 15 residues. The CDR3 sequence: CASSFTGLGDQPQHF. The CDR3, as DNA: TGTGCCAGCAGTTTCACAGGGTTAGGAGATCAGCCCCAGCATTTT.

This clonotype was observed a few times. The rearrangement uses TRBV6-5 and TRBJ2-2; no firm D call. CDR1 is MNHEY, CDR2 SVGAGI, per germline. The CDR3 length is 17 residues. Between the trimmed V and J ends, which lost 0 bases and 0 bases, there was a span of 11 bases. The CDR3 nucleotides read TGTGCCAGCAGTTACTCGGCCCAGAAATCGAACACCGGGGAGCTGTTTTTT. It specifies CASSYSAQKSNTGELFF.

This clonotype was picked up many times. The chain recombines TRBV7-8 with TRBJ2-7; D is unresolved. This CDR3 is built from 14 residues. Germline V gene sequence: CDR1 SGHVS, CDR2 FQNEAQ. V lost 3 bases and J lost 3, with 12 bases in between. The CDR3 here is CASSFLSEIYEQYF. The CDR3 DNA sequence: TGTGCCAGCAGCTTCTTATCAGAGATCTACGAGCAGTACTTC.

As regards this clonotype: This may stem from a read error, because a much larger clone lies one nucleotide away. This rearrangement joins TRBV7-2 to TRBJ1-1, with D possibly TRBD1 on 6 matching bases. This CDR3 comprises 15 residues. The ends were cut back, 5 bases at V and 2 bases at J, with 15 bases in the middle. In germline, CDR1 is SGHTA, CDR2 FQGNSA. CDR3 coding DNA: TGTGCCAGCAGCATAGTTACAGGGTTAAACACTGAAGCTTTCTTT. Its protein product is CASSIVTGLNTEAFF.

The rearrangement joins TRBV4-1 to TRBJ1-1; D gene uncertain. Germline assignment: CDR1 MGHRA and CDR2 YSYEKL. Trimming took 4 bases from V and 1 from J, leaving 13 bases between them. The length of the CDR3 is 15 residues. The CDR3 region is CASSRAPSGNTEAFF. The CDR3 DNA follows: TGCGCCAGCAGCCGAGCCCCAAGCGGGAACACTGAAGCTTTCTTT.

The chain carries TRBV27 and TRBJ2-2, with 9 nucleotides matching TRBD2. Germline-derived CDR1 and CDR2 are MNHEY and SMNVEV (reference sequence). The CDR3 totals 15 residues. Unmatched junction bases numbered 8, after V lost 5 bases and J lost 7 bases. Written as DNA, the CDR3 is TGTGCCAGCAGTAGGGCTAGCGGGACCGTCGGGGAGCTGTTTTTT. Translation: CASSRASGTVGELFF.

This clonotype was counted only a few times. The chain links TRBV12-3 or TRBV12-4 to TRBJ2-5; 9 nucleotides agree with TRBD2. V trimming: 1 base; J trimming: 2 bases; junction bases outside the gene matches: 5. This CDR3 has 16 residues. The CDR3 spells CASSLGVSGSQETQYF. CDR3 DNA sequence: TGTGCCAGCAGTTTAGGAGTTAGCGGGAGTCAAGAGACCCAGTACTTC.

The rearrangement links TRBV30 to TRBJ2-7, with D possibly TRBD1 on 5 matching bases. Germline loops: CDR1 GTSNPN, CDR2 SVGIG (reference sequence). This CDR3 region has 15 residues. The V and J ends lost 0 bases and 3 bases respectively, with 15 bases between them. CDR3 loop: CAWSVHDRRNYEQYF. The CDR3 DNA reads TGTGCCTGGAGTGTACACGACAGAAGAAACTACGAGCAGTACTTC. The entire variable domain, with the rest obtained from reference TRBV30 and TRBJ2-7, is as follows: SQTIHQWPATLVQPVGSPLSLECTVEGTSNPNLYWYRQAAGRGLQLLFYSVGIGQISSEVPQNLSASRPQDRQFILSSKKLLLSDSGFYLCAWSVHDRRNYEQYFGPGTRLTVT.

This clonotype occurred once. A much larger clone sits a single nucleotide away, making a read error possible. The genes are TRBV28 and TRBJ2-3; 10 bases match TRBD2. Germline CDR1 reads MDHEN; CDR2 reads SYDVKM. This CDR3 is 15 amino acids long. V lost 3 bases, J lost 10 bases, and 10 bases stayed unmatched. The CDR3 nucleotides are TGTGCCAGCAGTTTCGGCCTAGCGGGAGTTGATCCGCAGTATTTT. This codes for CASSFGLAGVDPQYF.